Reported below is one TCR beta chain. Its binding antigen is unknown. No much larger clone exists at a distance of one base, and base qualities are not known. The sample is drawn from a study of blood T cell repertoires in COVID-19 (dated by TCRdb to the early 2020s). Context from the whole study: Collaborator samples came from the United States, Italy and Spain and covered acute and convalescent phases of COVID-19. The prospective study material was composed of cDNA or gDNA derived from T cells, B-cell-depleted T cells, or PBMCs. Deeply sampled blood TCRbeta repertoires from subjects exposed to, actively infected with, or recovered from COVID-19 were included in the dataset. The repertoires were released in a freely available public database intended as a resource for research on the immune response to SARS-CoV-2. The samples were drawn from the first 160 participants of the ongoing ImmuneRACE study and from over 950 subjects provided by 6 global collaborators. The sample metadata nearly always contained a de-identified subject ID, COVID-19 status, age in years and sex. Where available, HLA class I and class II types were taken from metadata supplied by the sample provider and were not determined by assay-based typing. Study-wide findings and limitations: The amount of clinical and demographic metadata varied by source and participant and was provided uncurated.

TCRbeta CDR3 regions were amplified from genomic DNA by means of the immunoSEQ Assay, a bias-controlled multiplex PCR. As for how the authors treated the data: Nucleated cell counts per sample were estimated from amplification of reference gene primers within the assay. To quantify the absolute abundance of each unique TCRbeta CDR3 rearrangement, sequence reads were collapsed and filtered. For each sample, productive Simpson clonality was calculated by taking the square root of Simpson's diversity index across productive rearrangements. This immuneACCESS table, as held by TCRdb, lists in-frame sequences with V and J called but not all clones. Of the missing ones, under half trace to an unresolved V gene in checked studies; the others have no known cause. D and trimming come from the DNA, and the V and J calls and clone size come from that table. This sample gives some 110,000 clones in total; roughly four fifths of them show up just once. The ten top clones hold more than 13% of the sample.

Each collaborating institution followed its own protocols to collect whole blood in K2EDTA tubes. For TCRbeta analysis, collaborators shipped samples in one of three forms: frozen whole blood, isolated PBMCs, or DNA extracted from either of those sample types. There are 13 amino acids in the CDR3, from cysteine to phenylalanine inclusive. Only CDR3 DNA remains: 39 bases, in frame from the first base. Trimming costs V 5 bases and J 4 bases, and their ends lie 11 bases apart. The germline V gene (reference sequence) provides CDR1 LNHDA and CDR2 SQIVND. The origin of this receptor is a woman aged 60 to 75 with acute or convalescent COVID-19. The sample was peripheral blood. The chain links TRBV19 with TRBJ1-1, with the D gene not confidently named. The CDR3 in this case is CASSSGGFTEAFF. The DNA sequence is given as TGTGCCAGTAGTTCAGGCGGGTTCACTGAAGCTTTCTTT.